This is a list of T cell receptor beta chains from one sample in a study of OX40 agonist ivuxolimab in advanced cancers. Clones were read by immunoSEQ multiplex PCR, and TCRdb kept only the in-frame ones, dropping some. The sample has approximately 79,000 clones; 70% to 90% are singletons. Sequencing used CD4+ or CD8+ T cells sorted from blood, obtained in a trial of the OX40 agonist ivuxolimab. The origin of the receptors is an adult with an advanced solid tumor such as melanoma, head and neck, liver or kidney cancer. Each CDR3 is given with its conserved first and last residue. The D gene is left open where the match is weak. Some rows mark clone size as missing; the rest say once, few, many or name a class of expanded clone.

cdr3_nt: TGTGCCAGCAGCCCAGACAGGGGGTTTTACAATGAGCAGTTCTTC; cdr3_aa: CASSPDRGFYNEQFF; j_call: TRBJ2-1; cdr3_length: 15; d_call: TRBD1; clone_size: -; v_call: TRBV7-9
cdr3_nt: TGTGCCAGCTCACCGGTGGAGGGTACCGAGCAGTACTTC; cdr3_aa: CASSPVEGTEQYF; j_call: TRBJ2-7; cdr3_length: 13; d_call: -; clone_size: -; v_call: TRBV18
cdr3_nt: TGTGCCAGCAGCTCGTCAGGGGGCAGGACTAATGAAAAACTGTTTTTT; cdr3_aa: CASSSSGGRTNEKLFF; j_call: TRBJ1-4; cdr3_length: 16; d_call: TRBD1; clone_size: once; v_call: TRBV5-4
cdr3_nt: TGTGCCAGCAGTGATGACCTCTATGGCTACACCTTC; cdr3_aa: CASSDDLYGYTF; j_call: TRBJ1-2; cdr3_length: 12; d_call: -; clone_size: -; v_call: TRBV6-1
cdr3_nt: TGTGCCTTCGGGGGGGGCACTGAAGCTTTCTTT; cdr3_aa: CAFGGGTEAFF; j_call: TRBJ1-1; cdr3_length: 11; d_call: -; clone_size: few; v_call: TRBV30
cdr3_nt: TGTGCCAGCAGTTTAGGTACCAGTAATTCACCTCTCCACTTT; cdr3_aa: CASSLGTSNSPLHF; j_call: TRBJ1-6; cdr3_length: 14; d_call: -; clone_size: -; v_call: TRBV6-6
cdr3_nt: TGCGCCAGCAGCTCTGAACCGAACACCGGGGAGCTGTTTTTT; cdr3_aa: CASSSEPNTGELFF; j_call: TRBJ2-2; cdr3_length: 14; d_call: -; clone_size: -; v_call: TRBV4-3
cdr3_nt: TGTGCCATCAGTGAGACCGGGACTGGAATGCCCCAGCATTTT; cdr3_aa: CAISETGTGMPQHF; j_call: TRBJ1-5; cdr3_length: 14; d_call: -; clone_size: -; v_call: TRBV10-3
cdr3_nt: TGTGCCAGCAGTTTATGGGGCAGAATGAACACTGAAGCTTTCTTT; cdr3_aa: CASSLWGRMNTEAFF; j_call: TRBJ1-1; cdr3_length: 15; d_call: -; clone_size: once; v_call: TRBV27
cdr3_nt: TGTGCCAGCAGACCAAGGACAGGGGCGAACACTGAAGCTTTCTTT; cdr3_aa: CASRPRTGANTEAFF; j_call: TRBJ1-1; cdr3_length: 15; d_call: TRBD1; clone_size: once; v_call: TRBV7-3
cdr3_nt: TGCGCCAGCAGCTTGAGAGGGATTGGCTACACCTTC; cdr3_aa: CASSLRGIGYTF; j_call: TRBJ1-2; cdr3_length: 12; d_call: -; clone_size: -; v_call: TRBV5-1
cdr3_nt: TGTGCCAGCAGCCCCGGGACTAGCGGCACAGATACGCAGTATTTT; cdr3_aa: CASSPGTSGTDTQYF; j_call: TRBJ2-3; cdr3_length: 15; d_call: TRBD2; clone_size: -; v_call: TRBV7-3
cdr3_nt: TGTGCCAGCAGCTTGTTCGGGGAGCTGTTTTTT; cdr3_aa: CASSLFGELFF; j_call: TRBJ2-2; cdr3_length: 11; d_call: -; clone_size: -; v_call: TRBV5-6
cdr3_nt: TGTGCCAGCTCACCAAGCTACAGGGGCTACGAGCAGTACTTC; cdr3_aa: CASSPSYRGYEQYF; j_call: TRBJ2-7; cdr3_length: 14; d_call: TRBD1; clone_size: -; v_call: TRBV18
cdr3_nt: TGCGCCAGCAGCCTACGTCCGGGAGGGAGGGCTGTAGATACGCAGTATTTT; cdr3_aa: CASSLRPGGRAVDTQYF; j_call: TRBJ2-3; cdr3_length: 17; d_call: TRBD2; clone_size: -; v_call: TRBV4-1
cdr3_nt: TGTGCCAGCAGCTTAAGGAATTGGGGCGGCACCGGGGAGCTGTTTTTT; cdr3_aa: CASSLRNWGGTGELFF; j_call: TRBJ2-2; cdr3_length: 16; d_call: -; clone_size: -; v_call: TRBV13
cdr3_nt: TGTGCCAGCAGCTTCGAGATTACCGGGACTAGGGTGCAGTATTTT; cdr3_aa: CASSFEITGTRVQYF; j_call: TRBJ2-3; cdr3_length: 15; d_call: -; clone_size: -; v_call: TRBV12-1
cdr3_nt: TGTGCCAGCAGCGATGGACAGGGGGCAGCCCTAGCCAAAAACATTCAGTACTTC; cdr3_aa: CASSDGQGAALAKNIQYF; j_call: TRBJ2-4; cdr3_length: 18; d_call: TRBD1; clone_size: -; v_call: TRBV7-9
cdr3_nt: TGTGCCAGCAGTGATCGACAGGGATTAGGAGAGACCCAGTACTTC; cdr3_aa: CASSDRQGLGETQYF; j_call: TRBJ2-5; cdr3_length: 15; d_call: TRBD1; clone_size: -; v_call: TRBV2
cdr3_nt: TGTGCCAGCTCACGTAGGGGGGACTCCTACGAGCAGTACTTC; cdr3_aa: CASSRRGDSYEQYF; j_call: TRBJ2-7; cdr3_length: 14; d_call: -; clone_size: few; v_call: TRBV2
cdr3_nt: TGTGCCAGCAGCTTATCTCCGGGAGTCGGCACCGGGGAGCTGTTTTTT; cdr3_aa: CASSLSPGVGTGELFF; j_call: TRBJ2-2; cdr3_length: 16; d_call: -; clone_size: -; v_call: TRBV7-3
cdr3_nt: TGTGCCATCACAGGGGAGAACACTGAAGCTTTCTTT; cdr3_aa: CAITGENTEAFF; j_call: TRBJ1-1; cdr3_length: 12; d_call: TRBD1; clone_size: -; v_call: TRBV28
cdr3_nt: TGTGCCTGGAAGCGGTACAGGGGGATCTACGAGCAGTACTTC; cdr3_aa: CAWKRYRGIYEQYF; j_call: TRBJ2-7; cdr3_length: 14; d_call: TRBD1; clone_size: -; v_call: TRBV30
cdr3_nt: TGTGCCAGTAACTCAGGGACGAGCTCCTACGAGCAGTACTTC; cdr3_aa: CASNSGTSSYEQYF; j_call: TRBJ2-7; cdr3_length: 14; d_call: -; clone_size: -; v_call: TRBV19
cdr3_nt: TGTGCTAGTGGTACTGATAAGGGAGGTGAGCAGTTCTTC; cdr3_aa: CASGTDKGGEQFF; j_call: TRBJ2-1; cdr3_length: 13; d_call: -; clone_size: -; v_call: TRBV12-5
cdr3_nt: TGTGCCAGCAGCCAGGCCCAGGGAGGGGATGGCTACACCTTC; cdr3_aa: CASSQAQGGDGYTF; j_call: TRBJ1-2; cdr3_length: 14; d_call: -; clone_size: -; v_call: TRBV6-5
cdr3_nt: TGTGCCAGCAGCCAAGATACGGGGGGGAGCAGAAGCTACGAGCAGTACTTC; cdr3_aa: CASSQDTGGSRSYEQYF; j_call: TRBJ2-7; cdr3_length: 17; d_call: TRBD2; clone_size: -; v_call: TRBV4-2
cdr3_nt: TGTGCCAGCAGCGCTTTGAATTCTGGGGCCAACGTCCTGACTTTC; cdr3_aa: CASSALNSGANVLTF; j_call: TRBJ2-6; cdr3_length: 15; d_call: -; clone_size: -; v_call: TRBV9
cdr3_nt: TGTGCCAGCAGTTTAGTTTGGGGGATACAAGAGACCCAGTACTTC; cdr3_aa: CASSLVWGIQETQYF; j_call: TRBJ2-5; cdr3_length: 15; d_call: -; clone_size: -; v_call: TRBV27
cdr3_nt: TGCGCCAGCAGCTTGGCCGCGGACTATGGCTACACCTTC; cdr3_aa: CASSLAADYGYTF; j_call: TRBJ1-2; cdr3_length: 13; d_call: -; clone_size: -; v_call: TRBV5-1
cdr3_nt: TGTGCCAGTAGTATGGGTACCGGCACAGATACGCAGTATTTT; cdr3_aa: CASSMGTGTDTQYF; j_call: TRBJ2-3; cdr3_length: 14; d_call: -; clone_size: -; v_call: TRBV19
cdr3_nt: TGTGCCAGCAGCCAAATAGGGCAGGGTTATGGCTACACCTTC; cdr3_aa: CASSQIGQGYGYTF; j_call: TRBJ1-2; cdr3_length: 14; d_call: -; clone_size: -; v_call: TRBV14
cdr3_nt: TGTGCCTGGGTACCAGGCACGGGAGGCTATGGCTACACCTTC; cdr3_aa: CAWVPGTGGYGYTF; j_call: TRBJ1-2; cdr3_length: 14; d_call: -; clone_size: -; v_call: TRBV30
cdr3_nt: TGCGCCAGCAGCCTCCGGGACACCTACACCGGGGAGCTGTTTTTT; cdr3_aa: CASSLRDTYTGELFF; j_call: TRBJ2-2; cdr3_length: 15; d_call: -; clone_size: -; v_call: TRBV5-1
cdr3_nt: TGCGCCAGCAGCTTGGAACAGGGGGAGCAGTACTTC; cdr3_aa: CASSLEQGEQYF; j_call: TRBJ2-7; cdr3_length: 12; d_call: TRBD1; clone_size: -; v_call: TRBV5-1
cdr3_nt: TGTGCTAGTGGTTTGAGACCAGGGGGCGATCCCTACGAGCAGTACTTC; cdr3_aa: CASGLRPGGDPYEQYF; j_call: TRBJ2-7; cdr3_length: 16; d_call: TRBD1; clone_size: few; v_call: TRBV12-5
cdr3_nt: TGTGCCAGCAGCCTAGGGATTGTAAAGGAAGAGACCCAGTACTTC; cdr3_aa: CASSLGIVKEETQYF; j_call: TRBJ2-5; cdr3_length: 15; d_call: -; clone_size: -; v_call: TRBV5-5
cdr3_nt: TGTGCCAGCAGCGCCCAGGGGGCGCGGAACGAGCAGTACTTC; cdr3_aa: CASSAQGARNEQYF; j_call: TRBJ2-7; cdr3_length: 14; d_call: TRBD1; clone_size: -; v_call: TRBV7-9
cdr3_nt: TGTGCCAGCAGCGAGACTAGCGGATCCACCGGGGAGCTGTTTTTT; cdr3_aa: CASSETSGSTGELFF; j_call: TRBJ2-2; cdr3_length: 15; d_call: TRBD2; clone_size: -; v_call: TRBV6-1
cdr3_nt: TGTGCCATCAGTGACTCGGACAGGGGGCGAGGCTACACCTTC; cdr3_aa: CAISDSDRGRGYTF; j_call: TRBJ1-2; cdr3_length: 14; d_call: TRBD1; clone_size: few; v_call: TRBV10-3
cdr3_nt: TGTGCCAGCAGCCTCTTACAGGGTGCCAAAAACATTCAGTACTTC; cdr3_aa: CASSLLQGAKNIQYF; j_call: TRBJ2-4; cdr3_length: 15; d_call: -; clone_size: once; v_call: TRBV11-2
cdr3_nt: TGTGCCAGCAGCTTAGACGACAGGGCTACAGGAAACACCATATATTTT; cdr3_aa: CASSLDDRATGNTIYF; j_call: TRBJ1-3; cdr3_length: 16; d_call: TRBD1; clone_size: -; v_call: TRBV7-2
cdr3_nt: TGTGCCAGCTCACCACAGTCACAGGGGGGTAATTCACCCCTCCACTTT; cdr3_aa: CASSPQSQGGNSPLHF; j_call: TRBJ1-6; cdr3_length: 16; d_call: TRBD1; clone_size: -; v_call: TRBV18
cdr3_nt: TGTGCCATCAGTGAATCCCCGGAACTAGGTGGCACAGATACGCAGTATTTT; cdr3_aa: CAISESPELGGTDTQYF; j_call: TRBJ2-3; cdr3_length: 17; d_call: -; clone_size: -; v_call: TRBV10-3
cdr3_nt: TGTGCCAGCACCCCTCTAACGGGCGCCGCTTTCTTT; cdr3_aa: CASTPLTGAAFF; j_call: TRBJ1-1; cdr3_length: 12; d_call: -; clone_size: -; v_call: TRBV28
cdr3_nt: TGTGCCAGCAGCCGACTAGCGGGTCTCGAGCAGTACTTC; cdr3_aa: CASSRLAGLEQYF; j_call: TRBJ2-7; cdr3_length: 13; d_call: TRBD2; clone_size: -; v_call: TRBV11-3
cdr3_nt: TGCGCCAGCAGCCCCACAGGGGTTAACTATGGCTACACCTTC; cdr3_aa: CASSPTGVNYGYTF; j_call: TRBJ1-2; cdr3_length: 14; d_call: TRBD1; clone_size: -; v_call: TRBV4-3
cdr3_nt: TGTGCCAGCAGCCTCCCCCTGGGAGCGGGGGACAGCACAGATACGCAGTATTTT; cdr3_aa: CASSLPLGAGDSTDTQYF; j_call: TRBJ2-3; cdr3_length: 18; d_call: TRBD2; clone_size: -; v_call: TRBV5-4
cdr3_nt: TGTGCCAGCAGCTCATTAGGACAGGGACCCAATCAGCCCCAGCATTTT; cdr3_aa: CASSSLGQGPNQPQHF; j_call: TRBJ1-5; cdr3_length: 16; d_call: TRBD1; clone_size: -; v_call: TRBV5-4
cdr3_nt: TGTGCCAGCCAGCAGCGGGGGCCCTACGAGCAGTACTTC; cdr3_aa: CASQQRGPYEQYF; j_call: TRBJ2-7; cdr3_length: 13; d_call: TRBD2; clone_size: -; v_call: TRBV9
cdr3_nt: TGTGCCAGCAGTGGACAGTTTAATCAGCCCCAGCATTTT; cdr3_aa: CASSGQFNQPQHF; j_call: TRBJ1-5; cdr3_length: 13; d_call: -; clone_size: -; v_call: TRBV2
cdr3_nt: TGTGCCAGTAGTCCAGCGGGAGGGAGCACAGATACGCAGTATTTT; cdr3_aa: CASSPAGGSTDTQYF; j_call: TRBJ2-3; cdr3_length: 15; d_call: TRBD2; clone_size: -; v_call: TRBV19
cdr3_nt: TGTGCCAGCAGTTTAAAACCAGACGGAAACACCATATATTTT; cdr3_aa: CASSLKPDGNTIYF; j_call: TRBJ1-3; cdr3_length: 14; d_call: -; clone_size: -; v_call: TRBV28
cdr3_nt: TGTGCCAGCAGCTTGTTTTTAGGGACCGGGGAGCTGTTTTTT; cdr3_aa: CASSLFLGTGELFF; j_call: TRBJ2-2; cdr3_length: 14; d_call: -; clone_size: -; v_call: TRBV5-6
cdr3_nt: TGTGCCAGCAGCCACCGGGCAGGGGTATACAATGAGCAGTTCTTC; cdr3_aa: CASSHRAGVYNEQFF; j_call: TRBJ2-1; cdr3_length: 15; d_call: -; clone_size: -; v_call: TRBV11-1
cdr3_nt: TGTGCCAGCAGCTTACTAGTGCAGGGCACCGGGGAGCTGTTTTTT; cdr3_aa: CASSLLVQGTGELFF; j_call: TRBJ2-2; cdr3_length: 15; d_call: -; clone_size: -; v_call: TRBV7-9
cdr3_nt: TGTGCCAGTAAGACGGGGGCCGGCGCAGATACGCAGTATTTT; cdr3_aa: CASKTGAGADTQYF; j_call: TRBJ2-3; cdr3_length: 14; d_call: -; clone_size: -; v_call: TRBV19
cdr3_nt: TGTGCCAGCAGTTTAGGGCCAACGCGGACCCAGTACTTC; cdr3_aa: CASSLGPTRTQYF; j_call: TRBJ2-5; cdr3_length: 13; d_call: -; clone_size: -; v_call: TRBV27
cdr3_nt: TGTGCCAGCAGTTCCGTCCTAGTGGAGGAAAAACTGTTTTTT; cdr3_aa: CASSSVLVEEKLFF; j_call: TRBJ1-4; cdr3_length: 14; d_call: -; clone_size: -; v_call: TRBV6-6
cdr3_nt: TGCGCCAGCAGCCAAGTGGCCAGGGGCTACACAGATACGCAGTATTTT; cdr3_aa: CASSQVARGYTDTQYF; j_call: TRBJ2-3; cdr3_length: 16; d_call: -; clone_size: once; v_call: TRBV4-1